Listed here are 5 T cell receptor beta chains from one sample, sequenced in a study of CXCR3-negative and CXCR3-positive naive CD8 T cells. Carrying UMI labels, the TRB cDNA libraries were prepared through 5' RACE. TCRdb reprocessed the 5' RACE reads, keeping one entry per CDR3 protein, no DNA. The sample's table shows more than 40,000 distinct CDR3 sequences. Sequenced: naive CXCR3- CD8+ T cells from blood. This sample's subset: CD45RO-CCR7+CD27+CD95- naive CD8+ T cells lacking CXCR3 (TNR3-). These receptors were taken from a human donor in good health. Some clones in this sample may be carry-over from other donors' samples.

The rearrangement joins TRBV7-9 to TRBJ2-7; the D call from TCRdb, TRBD1, cannot be confirmed without DNA. This CDR3 region has 15 residues. Per the germline V gene, CDR1 is SEHNR and CDR2 is FQNEAQ (reference sequence). Here the CDR3 reads CASSSDRVIAYEQYF.

The CDR3 sequence: CASSLARYNEQFF. This chain links TRBV27 with TRBJ2-1. There are 13 residues in the CDR3. CDR1 and CDR2 from the germline V gene are MNHEY and SMNVEV (reference sequence).

This chain joins TRBV28 and TRBJ2-1; TCRdb gives TRBD1 as the D gene, but with no DNA this cannot be confirmed. The CDR3 loop spans 14 amino acids. Germline V gene sequence: CDR1 MDHEN, CDR2 SYDVKM. The CDR3 reads CASSRGGWDNEQFF. The whole variable domain, filled in from reference TRBV28 and TRBJ2-1, reads DVKVTQSSRYLVKRTGEKVFLECVQDMDHENMFWYRQDPGLGLRLIYFSYDVKMKEKGDIPEGYSVSREKKERFSLILESASTNQTSMYLCASSRGGWDNEQFFGPGTRLTVL.

The V call is TRBV7-3, the J call TRBJ2-1. The V gene's germline CDR1 is SGHTA and CDR2 FQGTGA. The CDR3 is made up of 13 amino acids. The CDR3 loop is CASSPIFGGEQFF.

The rearrangement joins TRBV11-2 to TRBJ2-3; there is no DNA to check the TCRdb D call of TRBD1. Germline V lookup: CDR1 SGHAT, CDR2 FQNNGV. The CDR3 is 14 residues long. The CDR3 sequence: CASSQDGGTDTQYF.